The present entry profiles one T cell receptor (beta chain) with its context. The data belong to a study of blood T cell repertoires in COVID-19. Turning to the study itself: Sites in the United States, Italy and Spain provided acute and convalescent COVID-19 samples.

Original analysis: Scientists estimated how many nucleated cells there were by amplifying reference gene primers. Method: immunoSEQ multiplex PCR; TCRdb's copy keeps in-frame clones and lacks some. V and J calls and clone size are copied from that table; D and trimming were computed from the DNA. The sample has 120,000 to 150,000 clones, roughly 80% seen once. The TCR originated in a man in his forties or fifties with acute or convalescent COVID-19. Sequencing was performed on peripheral blood.

CDR3 nucleotide sequence: TGTGCCAGCAGTGAGAGACAGGGTTTTCATGGCTACACCTTC. Amino acids: CASSERQGFHGYTF. The chain couples TRBV25-1 to TRBJ1-2; 7 bases align to TRBD1. Germline CDR1 MGHDK, CDR2 SYGVNS. The CDR3 length is 14 residues. The trim removed 3 bases at V and 6 bases at J, leaving 7 bases unmatched.